The next 22 T cell receptor beta chains were all read from a single sample in a study of molecular identifiers for immune sequencing clone quantification. Using its own MiXCR run on the PCR reads, TCRdb lists one record per CDR3 protein. Of a few hundred thousand distinct CDR3 sequences listed, roughly 24% are singletons. Specimen: naive CD8+ T cells from blood, with Jurkat cell RNA spiked in. As for subset: FACS-sorted CD8+CD4-CCR7+CD45RA+ naive T cells. The receptors were sampled from a human donor in good health. Some libraries in this study had Jurkat cell RNA spiked in.

In its sample, this clonotype was seen a few times. The V gene is TRBV28, the J gene TRBJ2-5, with D unresolved. Trimming took 6 bases from V and 0 from J, leaving 14 bases between them. The CDR3 runs 15 residues. In germline, CDR1 is MDHEN, CDR2 SYDVKM. The CDR3 reads CASRQTPGHQETQYF. DNA of the CDR3: TGTGCCAGCAGACAAACACCGGGCCACCAAGAGACCCAGTACTTC.

In its sample, this clonotype was seen many times. The chain employs TRBV4-3 and TRBJ1-2; 7 bases agree with TRBD1. This CDR3 spans 14 amino acids. Germline assignment: CDR1 LGHNA and CDR2 YSLEER. V shed 10 bases and J 3 bases; nucleotides not matched to a gene: 11. The CDR3 nucleotides are TGCGCCACCAAAAATATCGGGACAGACTATGGCTACACCTTC. Amino acid sequence: CATKNIGTDYGYTF.

This clonotype was found many times. This chain connects TRBV29-1 to TRBJ2-5, with D uncertain. The CDR3 runs to 15 residues. Trimming cost V 3 bases and J 0 bases, with 14 bases left between them. Germline lookup yields CDR1 SQVTM and CDR2 ANQGSEA. CDR3 in DNA: TGCAGCGTTGATGGGGTTCCCGGCGACCAAGAGACCCAGTACTTC. It codes for CSVDGVPGDQETQYF.

There are a few counts of this clonotype. The gene calls are TRBV9 and TRBJ2-3; D assignment may be TRBD1 or TRBD2 (5 bases each). The V gene's germline CDR1 is SGDLS and CDR2 YYNGEE. V was cut by 3 bases and J by 0 bases, with 11 bases left in between. This CDR3 comprises 15 residues. Here the CDR3 DNA reads TGTGCCAGCAGCGGGGACGGATCTAGCACAGATACGCAGTATTTT. Translating gives CASSGDGSSTDTQYF.

V is TRBV4-3 and J is TRBJ2-3; the D is unclear. This CDR3 is 15 amino acids long. V was pared by 2 bases and J by 0 bases, with 9 bases between. CDR1 is LGHNA and CDR2 is YSLEER in the germline V gene. The CDR3 protein is CASSQYGSSTDTQYF. The CDR3 DNA sequence: TGCGCCAGCAGCCAATACGGTTCTAGCACAGATACGCAGTATTTT.

Worth noting for this clonotype: An end of the junction differs from the germline gene, which may be a read error. This chain connects TRBV5-4 to TRBJ2-5, with unresolved D. From germline, CDR1 is SGHNT and CDR2 YYREEE (reference sequence). CDR3 size: 14 residues. As DNA, the CDR3 is TGTCCCAGCAGCCCCTGGGCGGTCCCAGAGACCCAGTACTTC. Translated: CPSSPWAVPETQYF.

The chain joins TRBV12-3 or TRBV12-4 to TRBJ2-7; 9 positions match TRBD1. J gave up 6 bases and V 5 bases, and 8 bases lay outside the gene matches. This CDR3 has 14 amino acids. The CDR3 loop is CASSSGTGSSEQYF. CDR3 bases: TGTGCCAGCAGTAGCGGGACAGGGAGTAGCGAGCAGTACTTC.

This clonotype has a count of ten or more. The chain uses TRBV4-3 and TRBJ2-3; TRBD2 matches 7 bases. The germline V gene encodes CDR1 LGHNA and CDR2 YSLEER. This CDR3 is built from 14 residues. J gave up 4 bases and V 0 bases, and 1 base lay outside the gene matches. CDR3 coding DNA: TGCGCCAGCAGCCAAGATACTAGCGCAGATACGCAGTATTTT. Translated, it gives CASSQDTSADTQYF.

This sequence joins TRBV5-1 and TRBJ2-7, with a tentative D call TRBD2 (7 bases). Germline loops: CDR1 SGHRS, CDR2 YFSETQ. V was clipped by 10 bases and J by 3 bases, with 20 bases between them. The CDR3 totals 14 residues. The CDR3 reads CARRLGGANYEQYF. The CDR3, as DNA: TGCGCCCGCCGCTTGGGGGGGGCCAACTACGAGCAGTACTTC.

This clonotype has only one observation. The chain uses TRBV29-1 and TRBJ2-3, with 7 bases matching TRBD2. The CDR3 has 11 residues. In germline, CDR1 is SQVTM, CDR2 ANQGSEA. CDR3 protein: CSPWGGVTQYF. Here the CDR3 DNA reads TGCAGTCCGTGGGGGGGGGTTACGCAGTATTTT.

Many counts were recorded for this clonotype. V is TRBV7-9 and J is TRBJ2-2, with a weak D call TRBD1 (6 bases). This CDR3 region has 16 residues. Between the trimmed V and J ends, which lost 5 bases and 5 bases, there was a span of 18 bases. Germline V gives CDR1 SEHNR, CDR2 FQNEAQ (reference sequence). The CDR3 protein is CASSGNRESWTGELFF. CDR3 coding DNA: TGTGCCAGCAGCGGGAACAGGGAGAGTTGGACCGGGGAGCTGTTTTTT.

The sample holds many counts of this clonotype. The chain carries TRBV7-9 and TRBJ1-5, with a weak D call TRBD1 (5 bases). V was shortened by 5 bases and J by 7 bases, with 15 bases between the two germline ends. Germline V gene data show CDR1 as SEHNR and CDR2 as FQNEAQ (reference sequence). CDR3 length equals 14 residues. CDR3 DNA: TGTGCCAGCAGCACTCAGACAGACTCGCAGCCCCAGCATTTT. This sequence encodes CASSTQTDSQPQHF. The entire variable domain, with the rest obtained from reference TRBV7-9 and TRBJ1-5, is as follows: DTGVSQNPRHKITKRGQNVTFRCDPISEHNRLYWYRQTLGQGPEFLTYFQNEAQLEKSRLLSDRFSAERPKGSFSTLEIQRTEQGDSAMYLCASSTQTDSQPQHFGDGTRLSIL.

To note about this clonotype: A much larger clone sits a single nucleotide away, making a read error possible. The chain uses TRBV28 and TRBJ2-2, with TRBD1 identical over 10 bases. This CDR3 spans 16 amino acids. Germline loops: CDR1 MDHEN, CDR2 SYDVKM. CDR3 sequence: CASSPYPGQGTGELSF. In DNA form, the CDR3 reads TGTGCCAGCAGTCCCTATCCGGGACAGGGGACCGGGGAGCTGTCTTTT.

This clonotype was detected ten times or more. This chain joins TRBV7-9 and TRBJ1-5; D unresolved. The length of the CDR3 is 14 residues. Per the germline V gene, CDR1 is SEHNR and CDR2 is FQNEAQ (reference sequence). Trimming left V 4 bases short and J 3 bases short, with 10 bases between. This chain's CDR3 is CASSSDVYNQPQHF. For the CDR3, the DNA is TGTGCCAGCAGCTCGGACGTATACAATCAGCCCCAGCATTTT.

This clonotype was seen repeatedly, ten times or more. The chain is built from TRBV7-2 and TRBJ2-1; tentatively, D is TRBD2 (6 bases). The CDR3 has 16 amino acids. V shed 4 bases and J shed 0 bases, with 13 bases lying between them. Germline CDR1 SGHTA, CDR2 FQGNSA. This CDR3 is CASSSAGLNSYNEQFF. In nucleotides, the CDR3 is TGTGCCAGCAGCTCCGCGGGGCTAAACTCCTACAATGAGCAGTTCTTC.

The chain links TRBV19 to TRBJ1-5; TRBD1 agrees at 11 bases. CDR1 and CDR2 from the germline V gene are LNHDA and SQIVND (reference sequence). The CDR3 extends over 15 amino acids. V was pared by 3 bases and J by 7 bases, with 5 bases of the junction left unmatched. The CDR3 region has the DNA TGTGCCAGTAGTATCGGACAGGGGGCGCAGCAGCCCCAGCATTTT. Its protein is CASSIGQGAQQPQHF.

Note on this clonotype: This clone may be a read error of a much larger clone one base away. V is TRBV12-3 or TRBV12-4 and J is TRBJ2-6, with 7 nucleotides matching TRBD1. Trimming cost V 5 bases and J 5 bases; bases outside gene matches: 6. The CDR3 runs to 15 residues. The CDR3 sequence is CASSPTGARANVLTF. The CDR3 nucleotides read TGTGCCAGCAGTCCAACAGGGGCTAGGGCCAACGTCCTGACTTTC.

CDR3 nucleotides: TGTGCCAGCAGCTCGTCGGTCAGCTATGAGCAGTTCTTC. Amino acid sequence: CASSSSVSYEQFF. V usage is TRBV7-9 and J usage is TRBJ2-1; D ambiguous. The V and J ends lost 4 bases and 8 bases respectively, with 12 bases between them. Germline assignment: CDR1 SEHNR and CDR2 FQNEAQ (reference sequence). The CDR3 spans 13 residues.

This clonotype was counted between two and nine times. The V and J genes are TRBV28 and TRBJ2-3, with TRBD1 matching over 9 bases. The J segment lost 2 bases and the V segment lost 1 base, leaving 7 bases of the junction unmatched. The CDR3 sequence is 17 residues long. The germline CDR1 and CDR2 sequences are MDHEN and SYDVKM. CDR3 sequence reads: CASSLLGTGYPTDTQYF. In nucleotides, the CDR3 is TGTGCCAGCAGTTTATTAGGGACAGGGTATCCCACAGATACGCAGTATTTT.

This clonotype showed up many times. V gene TRBV5-6 combines with J gene TRBJ2-5; TRBD2 is a possible D gene (5 bases). The V end lost 4 bases, the J end lost 0 bases, and 13 bases lay between the germline ends. CDR3 length: 15 residues. The germline V gene encodes CDR1 SGHDT and CDR2 YYEEEE. The CDR3 bases are TGTGCCAGCAGCCCTACGGAGGAATACCAAGAGACCCAGTACTTC. It specifies CASSPTEEYQETQYF.

The chain couples TRBV7-6 to TRBJ2-7; D gene unclear. This CDR3 is 14 amino acids long. Germline V lookup: CDR1 SGHVS, CDR2 FNYEAQ. The V end lost 1 base, the J end lost 6 bases, and 13 bases lay between the germline ends. CDR3 in DNA: TGTGCCAGCAGCTTAGATAACAGACCTGGCGAGCAGTACTTC. This translates into CASSLDNRPGEQYF.

About this clonotype: A much larger clone lies a single base off, so this may be a read error. CDR3 region: CSARDGTGARSIQYF. CDR3 DNA sequence: TGCAGTGCTAGAGACGGGACAGGGGCGAGAAGCATTCAGTACTTC. J is TRBJ2-4 and V is TRBV20-1, with 10 nucleotides matching TRBD1. Germline CDR1 reads DFQATT; CDR2 reads SNEGSKA (reference sequence). V gave up 0 bases and J gave up 9 bases; unmatched junction bases: 8. The CDR3 covers 15 residues.